This TCR beta chain was sequenced during a study of blood T cell repertoires in COVID-19. Overall study context: Samples taken during acute and convalescent COVID-19 were collected in the United States, Italy and Spain. The analysed material was cDNA or gDNA that came from T cells, B-cell-depleted T cells, or PBMCs.

Germline assignment: CDR1 SEHNR and CDR2 FQNEAQ (reference sequence). There are 14 residues in the CDR3. With V trimmed by 3 bases and J by 6 bases, 2 bases remained unmatched. In the study's own analysis: Counts of nucleated cells, estimated from reference gene primer amplification, were obtained. Sequencing was performed with immunoSEQ multiplex PCR; in TCRdb, only in-frame clones are kept and a portion is missing. V and J calls plus clone size are reproduced from that table; the DNA served to infer D and trimming. The repertoire has under 65,000 clones, 75% to 90% of them found once; the top ten carry approximately 1.5%.

The chain joins TRBV7-9 to TRBJ1-1; the match to TRBD1 covers 12 bases. The sequencing sample was made of peripheral blood. The TCR was taken from a man aged 55-75 years with acute or convalescent COVID-19. The CDR3 region is CASSFGTGGSEAFF. The CDR3 bases are TGTGCCAGCAGCTTCGGGACAGGGGGCTCTGAAGCTTTCTTT.